These T cell receptor beta chains were read from a single sample in a study of Ad26.COV2.S vaccination and SARS-CoV-2 variants. Here immunoSEQ multiplex PCR was the method, and the copy in TCRdb shows in-frame clones only, minus some. This table holds roughly 460,000 clones, nearly 90% found once. The source material was peripheral blood, sampled in a trial of Ad26.COV2.S vaccine versus placebo. The receptors originated from a person between 18 and 60 years old who received the Ad26.COV2.S COVID-19 vaccine or a placebo. CDR3s include the opening cysteine and the closing phenylalanine or tryptophan. The order of the fields is D gene, V gene, J gene, clone size, CDR3 protein, CDR3 DNA. D genes are given only for firm matches. Where a row states a size, it is once, few, many or the class of an expanded clone; other rows omit it.

-	TRBV7-9	TRBJ1-4	-	CASSPFVTNEKLFF	TGTGCCAGCAGCCCATTTGTAACTAATGAAAAACTGTTTTTT
-	TRBV2	TRBJ2-3	-	CASSGPFTDTQYF	TGTGCCAGCAGCGGACCTTTTACGGATACGCAGTATTTT
-	TRBV7-3	TRBJ1-4	-	CASSRGPGEKLFF	TGTGCCAGCAGCCGGGGGCCTGGTGAAAAACTGTTTTTT
TRBD1	TRBV15	TRBJ1-5	few	CATSRGRTGINQPQHF	TGTGCCACCAGCAGAGGGAGGACAGGAATCAATCAGCCCCAGCATTTT
-	TRBV27	TRBJ1-1	-	CASSLPGRGQKVGKATEAFF	TGTGCCAGCAGTTTACCGGGCAGGGGCCAAAAAGTCGGAAAGGCCACTGAAGCTTTCTTT
-	TRBV5-1	TRBJ1-5	-	CASSLGQGDQPQHF	TGCGCCAGCAGCTTGGGGCAGGGCGATCAGCCCCAGCATTTT
-	TRBV30	TRBJ1-6	-	CAWSAGSYNSPLHF	TGTGCCTGGAGTGCAGGGAGCTATAATTCACCCCTCCACTTT
-	TRBV28	TRBJ1-5	-	CASSLNQGSQPQHF	TGTGCCAGCAGTCTGAACCAGGGTTCTCAGCCCCAGCATTTT
TRBD2	TRBV7-9	TRBJ2-1	-	CASSSSGGRNEQFF	TGTGCCAGCAGCTCGTCGGGGGGGCGCAATGAGCAGTTCTTC
-	TRBV4-1	TRBJ1-6	-	CASSQGGTVLLGSPLHF	TGCGCCAGCAGCCAAGGCGGGACGGTACTTCTGGGTTCACCCCTCCACTTT
TRBD2	TRBV7-8	TRBJ2-3	-	CASSDATSGSGFTDTQYF	TGTGCCAGCAGCGACGCCACTAGCGGGAGTGGATTCACAGATACGCAGTATTTT
-	TRBV30	TRBJ1-6	-	CAWSFTGYNSPLHF	TGTGCCTGGAGCTTTACAGGGTACAATTCACCCCTCCACTTT
-	TRBV3-1/TRBV3-2	TRBJ1-2	-	CASSPSSLYGYTF	TGTGCCAGCAGCCCCTCGAGCCTCTATGGCTACACCTTC
-	TRBV5-1	TRBJ2-4	-	CASSLGPEKNIQYF	TGCGCCAGCAGCTTGGGACCAGAGAAAAACATTCAGTACTTC
-	TRBV5-1	TRBJ1-1	-	CASSPDKNWDTEAFF	TGCGCCAGCAGCCCGGACAAAAACTGGGACACTGAAGCTTTCTTT
-	TRBV5-5	TRBJ1-2	-	CASSLVALGVGYTF	TGTGCCAGCAGCTTGGTCGCGTTGGGCGTTGGCTACACCTTC
-	TRBV18	TRBJ1-3	-	CASSPTDNSGNTIYF	TGTGCCAGCTCACCAACGGACAACTCTGGAAACACCATATATTTT
-	TRBV7-9	TRBJ1-4	-	CASSLLGGREKLFF	TGTGCCAGCAGCTTGCTCGGAGGGCGGGAAAAACTGTTTTTT
-	TRBV3-1/TRBV3-2	TRBJ2-3	-	CASSQGSRRTDTQYF	TGTGCCAGCAGCCAAGGGAGTAGAAGGACAGATACGCAGTATTTT